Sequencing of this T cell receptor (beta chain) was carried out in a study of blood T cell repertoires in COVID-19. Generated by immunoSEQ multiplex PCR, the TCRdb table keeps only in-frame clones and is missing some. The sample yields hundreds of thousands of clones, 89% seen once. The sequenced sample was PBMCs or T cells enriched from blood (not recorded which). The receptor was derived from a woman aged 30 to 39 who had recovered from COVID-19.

CDR3 nucleotides: TGTGCCACCTCCAATACCGGGGAGCTGTTTTTT. Amino acid sequence: CATSNTGELFF. The V and J genes are TRBV24-1 and TRBJ2-2; D ambiguous. Looked up from germline, CDR1 is KGHDR and CDR2 is SFDVKD. The CDR3 contains 11 residues. V was cut by 9 bases and J by 5 bases, with 6 bases left in between.